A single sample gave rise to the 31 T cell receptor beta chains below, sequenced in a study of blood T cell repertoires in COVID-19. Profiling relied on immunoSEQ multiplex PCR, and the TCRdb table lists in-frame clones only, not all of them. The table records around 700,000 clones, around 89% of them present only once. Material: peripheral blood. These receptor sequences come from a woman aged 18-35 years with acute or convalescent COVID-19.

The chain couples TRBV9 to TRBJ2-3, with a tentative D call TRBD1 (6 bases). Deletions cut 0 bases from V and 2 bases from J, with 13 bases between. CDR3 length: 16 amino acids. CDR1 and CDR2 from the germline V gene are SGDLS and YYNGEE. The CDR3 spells CASSVGGQSVTDTQYF. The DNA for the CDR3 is TGTGCCAGCAGCGTAGGGGGACAATCCGTCACAGATACGCAGTATTTT.

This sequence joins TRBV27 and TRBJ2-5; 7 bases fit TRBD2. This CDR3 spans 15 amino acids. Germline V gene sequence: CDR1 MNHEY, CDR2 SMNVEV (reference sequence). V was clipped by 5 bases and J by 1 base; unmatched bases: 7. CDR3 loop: CASSPYSGGQETQYF. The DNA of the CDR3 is TGTGCCAGCAGTCCATACTCGGGGGGCCAAGAGACCCAGTACTTC.

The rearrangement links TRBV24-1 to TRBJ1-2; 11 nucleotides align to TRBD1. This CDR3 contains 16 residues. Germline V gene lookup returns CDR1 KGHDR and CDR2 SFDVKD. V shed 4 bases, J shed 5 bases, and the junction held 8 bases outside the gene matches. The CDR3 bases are TGTGCCACCAGTGACCCGTCTGGGACAGGGGGGTATGGCTACACCTTC. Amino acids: CATSDPSGTGGYGYTF.

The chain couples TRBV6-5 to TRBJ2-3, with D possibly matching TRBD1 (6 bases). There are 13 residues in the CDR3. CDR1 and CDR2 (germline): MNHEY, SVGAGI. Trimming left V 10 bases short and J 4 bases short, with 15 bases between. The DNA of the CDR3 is TGTGCCACAGGGACAAATCCCCCAGATACGCAGTATTTT. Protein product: CATGTNPPDTQYF.

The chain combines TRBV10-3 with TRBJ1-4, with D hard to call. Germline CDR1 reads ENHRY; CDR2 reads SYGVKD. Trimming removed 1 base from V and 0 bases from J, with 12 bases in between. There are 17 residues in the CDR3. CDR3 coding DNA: TGTGCCATCAGTGAGTTTCGAACAGATACAACTAATGAAAAACTGTTTTTT. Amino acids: CAISEFRTDTTNEKLFF.

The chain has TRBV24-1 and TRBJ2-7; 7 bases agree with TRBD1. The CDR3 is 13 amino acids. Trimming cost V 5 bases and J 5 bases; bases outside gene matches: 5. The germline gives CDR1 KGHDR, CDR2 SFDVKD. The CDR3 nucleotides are TGTGCCACCAGTGGGGACAGACCCCACGAGCAGTACTTC. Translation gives CATSGDRPHEQYF.

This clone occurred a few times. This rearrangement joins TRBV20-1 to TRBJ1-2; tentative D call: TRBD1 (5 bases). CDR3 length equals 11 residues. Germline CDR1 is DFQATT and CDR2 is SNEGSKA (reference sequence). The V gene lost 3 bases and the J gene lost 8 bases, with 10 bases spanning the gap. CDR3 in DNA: TGCAGTGCTAGCCCAGGGTCCGGCTACACCTTC. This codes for CSASPGSGYTF.

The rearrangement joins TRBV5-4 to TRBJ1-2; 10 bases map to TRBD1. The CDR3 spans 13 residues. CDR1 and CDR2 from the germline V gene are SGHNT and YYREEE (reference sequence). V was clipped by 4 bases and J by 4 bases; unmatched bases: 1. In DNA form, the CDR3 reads TGTGCCAGCAGCCGACAGGGGGCCTATGGCTACACCTTC. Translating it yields CASSRQGAYGYTF.

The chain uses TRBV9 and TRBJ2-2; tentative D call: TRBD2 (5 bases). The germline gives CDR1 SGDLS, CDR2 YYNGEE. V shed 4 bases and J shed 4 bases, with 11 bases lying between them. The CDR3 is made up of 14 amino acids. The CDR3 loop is CASSPSRGTGELFF. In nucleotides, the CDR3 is TGTGCCAGCAGCCCCTCCCGGGGCACCGGGGAGCTGTTTTTT.

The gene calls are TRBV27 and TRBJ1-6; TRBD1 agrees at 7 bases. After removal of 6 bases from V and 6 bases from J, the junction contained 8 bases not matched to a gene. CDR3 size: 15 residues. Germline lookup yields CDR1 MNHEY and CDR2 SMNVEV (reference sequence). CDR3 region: CASSLTGTRNSPLHF. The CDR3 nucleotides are TGTGCCAGCAGCCTGACAGGGACCCGTAATTCACCCCTCCACTTT.

The CDR3 DNA reads TGTGCCAGCAGCGTAGTACCCCAGGGGCTGGTGGCTGAAGCTTTCTTT. As protein: CASSVVPQGLVAEAFF. The chain is built from TRBV9 and TRBJ1-1; maybe TRBD1 (6 bases). Per the germline V gene, CDR1 is SGDLS and CDR2 is YYNGEE. Trimming pared 0 bases from V and 6 bases from J, leaving 18 bases between. The CDR3 extends over 16 amino acids.

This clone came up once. In DNA form, the CDR3 reads TGTGCCAGCAGCCAAGTAGGGACAGGGGAGGGCACTGAAGCTTTCTTT. This sequence encodes CASSQVGTGEGTEAFF. The chain has TRBV4-2 and TRBJ1-1; TRBD1 matches at 10 bases. The CDR3 loop spans 16 amino acids. Germline V CDR1 and CDR2: LGHNA, YNFKEQ. Trimming took 1 base from V and 4 from J; bases not matched to a gene: 6.

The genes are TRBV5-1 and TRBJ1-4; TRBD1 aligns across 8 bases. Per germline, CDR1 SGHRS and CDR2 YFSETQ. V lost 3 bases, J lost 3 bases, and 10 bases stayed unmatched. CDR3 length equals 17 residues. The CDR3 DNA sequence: TGCGCCAGCAGCTCGGACAGGGAATTTGGCCCTAATGAAAAACTGTTTTTT. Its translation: CASSSDREFGPNEKLFF.

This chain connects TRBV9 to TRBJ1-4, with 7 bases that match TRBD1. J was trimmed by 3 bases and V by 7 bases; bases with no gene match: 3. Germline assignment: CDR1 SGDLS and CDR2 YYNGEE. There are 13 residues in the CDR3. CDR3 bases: TGTGCCAGCGCAGGGGGACCTAATGAAAAACTGTTTTTT. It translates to CASAGGPNEKLFF.

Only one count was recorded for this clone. In nucleotides, the CDR3 is TGTGCCAGCAGTACCACAGGGGGCGGCTCGAACTATGGCTACACCTTC. Amino acid sequence: CASSTTGGGSNYGYTF. The rearrangement uses TRBV6-6 and TRBJ1-2, with 9 bases identical to TRBD1. V shed 5 bases, J shed 2 bases, and the junction held 9 bases outside the gene matches. Germline-derived CDR1 and CDR2 are MNHNY and SVGAGI (reference sequence). CDR3 length equals 16 residues.

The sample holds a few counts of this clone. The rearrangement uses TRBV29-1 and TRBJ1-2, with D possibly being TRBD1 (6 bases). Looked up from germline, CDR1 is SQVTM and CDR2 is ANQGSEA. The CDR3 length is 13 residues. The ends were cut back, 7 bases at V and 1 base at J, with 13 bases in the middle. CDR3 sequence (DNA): TGCAGCGCCATGGACAGCGATAACTATGGCTACACCTTC. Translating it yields CSAMDSDNYGYTF.

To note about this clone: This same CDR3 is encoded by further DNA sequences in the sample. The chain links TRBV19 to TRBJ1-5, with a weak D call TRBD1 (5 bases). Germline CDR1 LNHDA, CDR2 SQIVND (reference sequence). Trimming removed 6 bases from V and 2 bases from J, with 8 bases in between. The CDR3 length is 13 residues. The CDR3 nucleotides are TGTGCCAGTAGGGTAGGGGGCAATCAGCCCCAGCATTTT. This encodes CASRVGGNQPQHF.

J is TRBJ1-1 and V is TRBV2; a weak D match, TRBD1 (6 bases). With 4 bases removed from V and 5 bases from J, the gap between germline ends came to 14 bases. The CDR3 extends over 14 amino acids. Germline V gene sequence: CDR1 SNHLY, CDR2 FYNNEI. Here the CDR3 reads CASSVLAGETEAFF. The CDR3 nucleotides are TGTGCCAGCAGTGTCTTGGCAGGGGAGACTGAAGCTTTCTTT.

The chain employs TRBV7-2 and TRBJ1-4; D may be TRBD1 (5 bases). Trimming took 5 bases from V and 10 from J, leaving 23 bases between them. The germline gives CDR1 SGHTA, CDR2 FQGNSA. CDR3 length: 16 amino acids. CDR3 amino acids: CASSPLRDITLGKLFF. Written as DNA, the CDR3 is TGTGCCAGCAGCCCGCTCAGGGATATCACGTTGGGAAAACTGTTTTTT.

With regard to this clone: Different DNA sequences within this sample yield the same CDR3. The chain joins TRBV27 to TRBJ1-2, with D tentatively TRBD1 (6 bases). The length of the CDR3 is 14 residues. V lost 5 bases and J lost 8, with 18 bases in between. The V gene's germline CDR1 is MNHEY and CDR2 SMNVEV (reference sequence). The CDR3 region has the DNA TGTGCCAGCAGTCCCTCCGGGACACGGGACGGCTACACCTTC. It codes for CASSPSGTRDGYTF.

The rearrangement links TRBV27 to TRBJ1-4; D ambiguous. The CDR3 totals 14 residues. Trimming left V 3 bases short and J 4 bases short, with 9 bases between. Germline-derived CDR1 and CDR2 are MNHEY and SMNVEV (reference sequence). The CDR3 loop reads CASSFGHLNEKLFF. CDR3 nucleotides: TGTGCCAGCAGTTTCGGTCACCTTAATGAAAAACTGTTTTTT.

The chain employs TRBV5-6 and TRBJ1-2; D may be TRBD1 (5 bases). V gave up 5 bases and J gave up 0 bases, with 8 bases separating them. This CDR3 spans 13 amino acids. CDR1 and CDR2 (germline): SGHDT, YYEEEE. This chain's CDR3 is CASRWDSNYGYTF. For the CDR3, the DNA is TGTGCCAGCAGGTGGGACTCTAACTATGGCTACACCTTC.

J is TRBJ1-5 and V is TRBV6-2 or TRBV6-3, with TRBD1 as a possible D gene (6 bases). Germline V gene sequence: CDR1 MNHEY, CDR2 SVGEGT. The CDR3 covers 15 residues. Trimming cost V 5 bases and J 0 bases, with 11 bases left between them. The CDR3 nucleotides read TGTGCCAGCAGTAACAGGGATTATAGCAATCAGCCCCAGCATTTT. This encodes CASSNRDYSNQPQHF.

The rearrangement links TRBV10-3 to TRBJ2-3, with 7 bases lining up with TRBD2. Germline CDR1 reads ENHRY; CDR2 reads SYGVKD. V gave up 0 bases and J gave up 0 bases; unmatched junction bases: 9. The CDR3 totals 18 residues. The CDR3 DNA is TGTGCCATCAGTGAGTCTGGGGGGGGGATGTCTAGCACAGATACGCAGTATTTT. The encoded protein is CAISESGGGMSSTDTQYF.

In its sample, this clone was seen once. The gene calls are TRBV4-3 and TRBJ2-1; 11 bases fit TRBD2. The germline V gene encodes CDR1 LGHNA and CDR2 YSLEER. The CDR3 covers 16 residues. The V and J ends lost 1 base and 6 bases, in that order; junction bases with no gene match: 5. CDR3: CASSQATGTSGNEQFF. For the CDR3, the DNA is TGCGCCAGCAGCCAAGCTACTGGGACTAGCGGCAATGAGCAGTTCTTC.

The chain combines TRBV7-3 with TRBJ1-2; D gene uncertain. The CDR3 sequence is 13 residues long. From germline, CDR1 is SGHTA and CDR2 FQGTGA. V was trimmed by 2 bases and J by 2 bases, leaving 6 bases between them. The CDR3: CASSLPGNYGYTF. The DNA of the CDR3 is TGTGCCAGCAGCTTACCGGGGAACTATGGCTACACCTTC. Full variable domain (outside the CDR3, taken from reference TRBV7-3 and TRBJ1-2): GAGVSQTPSNKVTEKGKYVELRCDPISGHTALYWYRQSLGQGPEFLIYFQGTGAADDSGLPNDRFFAVRPEGSVSTLKIQRTERGDSAVYLCASSLPGNYGYTFGSGTRLTVV.

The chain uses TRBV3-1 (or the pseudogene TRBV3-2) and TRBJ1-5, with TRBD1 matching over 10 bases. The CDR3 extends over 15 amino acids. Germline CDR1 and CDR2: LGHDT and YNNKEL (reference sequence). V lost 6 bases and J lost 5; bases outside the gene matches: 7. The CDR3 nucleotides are TGTGCCAGCAGTCTGACAGGGGGCGCCGATCAGCCCCAGCATTTT. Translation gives CASSLTGGADQPQHF.

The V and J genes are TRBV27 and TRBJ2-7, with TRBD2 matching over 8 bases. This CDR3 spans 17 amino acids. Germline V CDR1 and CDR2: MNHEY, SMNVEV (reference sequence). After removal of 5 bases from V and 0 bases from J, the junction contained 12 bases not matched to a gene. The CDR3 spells CASSPIGGGTRSYEQYF. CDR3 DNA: TGTGCCAGCAGTCCGATCGGGGGGGGGACCCGCTCCTACGAGCAGTACTTC.

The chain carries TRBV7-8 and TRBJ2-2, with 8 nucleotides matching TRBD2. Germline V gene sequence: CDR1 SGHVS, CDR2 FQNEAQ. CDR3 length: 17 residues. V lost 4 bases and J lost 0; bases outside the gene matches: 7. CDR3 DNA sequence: TGTGCCAGCAGCTGGACACTCGGGGGGGCGAACACCGGGGAGCTGTTTTTT. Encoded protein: CASSWTLGGANTGELFF. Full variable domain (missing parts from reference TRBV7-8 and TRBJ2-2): GAGVSQSPRYKVAKRGQDVALRCDPISGHVSLFWYQQALGQGPEFLTYFQNEAQLDKSGLPSDRFFAERPEGSVSTLKIQRTQQEDSAVYLCASSWTLGGANTGELFFGEGSRLTVL.

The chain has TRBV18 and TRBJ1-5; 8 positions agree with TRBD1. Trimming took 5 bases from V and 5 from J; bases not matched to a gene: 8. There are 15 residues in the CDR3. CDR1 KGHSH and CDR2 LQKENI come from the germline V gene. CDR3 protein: CASSIGQGSHQPQHF. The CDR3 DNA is TGTGCCAGCTCAATAGGACAGGGATCGCATCAGCCCCAGCATTTT.

The CDR3 DNA reads as TGTGCCAGCAGCTTGGGGGGGCGCATAGAACTTCTCCCTAACTATGGCTACACCTTC. It is translated as CASSLGGRIELLPNYGYTF. This chain uses TRBV5-4 with TRBJ1-2, with D possibly TRBD1 on 6 matching bases. The germline V gene encodes CDR1 SGHNT and CDR2 YYREEE (reference sequence). V was cut by 0 bases and J by 0 bases, with 21 bases left in between. The CDR3 extends over 19 amino acids.